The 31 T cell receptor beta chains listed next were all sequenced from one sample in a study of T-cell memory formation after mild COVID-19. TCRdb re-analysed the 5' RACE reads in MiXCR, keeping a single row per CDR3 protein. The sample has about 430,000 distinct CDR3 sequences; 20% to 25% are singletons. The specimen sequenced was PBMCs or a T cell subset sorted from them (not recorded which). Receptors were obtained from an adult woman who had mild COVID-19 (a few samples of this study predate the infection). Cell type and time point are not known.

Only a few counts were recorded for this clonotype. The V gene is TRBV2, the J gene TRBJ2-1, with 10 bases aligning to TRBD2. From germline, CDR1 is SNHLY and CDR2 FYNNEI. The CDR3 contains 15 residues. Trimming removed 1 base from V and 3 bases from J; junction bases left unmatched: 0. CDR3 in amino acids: CASSEERGGYNEQFF. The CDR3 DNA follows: TGTGCCAGCAGTGAAGAGCGGGGGGGCTACAATGAGCAGTTCTTC.

CDR3 residues: CASTPDGNSNQPQHF. The CDR3 DNA sequence: TGCGCCAGCACCCCAGATGGAAATAGCAATCAGCCCCAGCATTTT. The chain is built from TRBV5-1 and TRBJ1-5; D unresolved. Trimming shortened V by 6 bases and J by 0 bases, and 13 bases separated the two germline ends. CDR1 is SGHRS, CDR2 YFSETQ, per germline. The CDR3 covers 15 residues. The full variable domain, completed using reference TRBV5-1 and TRBJ1-5, is KAGVTQTPRYLIKTRGQQVTLSCSPISGHRSVSWYQQTPGQGLQFLFEYFSETQRNKGNFPGRFSGRQFSNSRSEMNVSTLELGDSALYLCASTPDGNSNQPQHFGDGTRLSIL.

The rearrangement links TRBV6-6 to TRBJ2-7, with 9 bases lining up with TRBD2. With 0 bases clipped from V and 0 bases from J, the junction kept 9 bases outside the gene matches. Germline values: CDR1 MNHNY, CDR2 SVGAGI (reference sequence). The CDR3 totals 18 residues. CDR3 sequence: CASSYSTLAGIFSYEQYF. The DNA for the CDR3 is TGTGCCAGCAGTTACTCGACTCTAGCGGGGATCTTCTCCTACGAGCAGTACTTC.

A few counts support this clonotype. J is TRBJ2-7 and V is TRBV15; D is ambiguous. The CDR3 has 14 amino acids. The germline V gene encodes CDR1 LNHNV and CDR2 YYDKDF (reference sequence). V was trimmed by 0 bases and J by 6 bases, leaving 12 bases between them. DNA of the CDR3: TGTGCCACCAGCAGAGATACTGGCCACCTCGAGCAGTACTTC. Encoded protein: CATSRDTGHLEQYF.

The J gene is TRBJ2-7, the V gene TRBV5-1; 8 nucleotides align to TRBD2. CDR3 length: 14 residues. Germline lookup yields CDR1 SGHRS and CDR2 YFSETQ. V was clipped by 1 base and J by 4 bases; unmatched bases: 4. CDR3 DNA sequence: TGCGCCAGCAGCTTGACTAGCGGATTTTACGAGCAGTACTTC. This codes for CASSLTSGFYEQYF.

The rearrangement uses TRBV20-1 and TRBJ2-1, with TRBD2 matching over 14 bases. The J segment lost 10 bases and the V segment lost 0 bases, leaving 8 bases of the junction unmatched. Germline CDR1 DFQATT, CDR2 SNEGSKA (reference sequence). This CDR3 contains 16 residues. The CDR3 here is CSARDTQGLAGAEQFF. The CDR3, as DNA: TGCAGTGCTAGAGATACCCAGGGACTAGCGGGAGCGGAGCAGTTCTTC.

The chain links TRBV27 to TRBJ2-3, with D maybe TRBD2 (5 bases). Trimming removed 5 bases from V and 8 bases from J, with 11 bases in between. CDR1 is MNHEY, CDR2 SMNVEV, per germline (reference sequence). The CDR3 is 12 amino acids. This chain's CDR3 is CASSTPRGTQYF. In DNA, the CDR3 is TGTGCCAGCAGTACGCCCCGGGGTACGCAGTATTTT.

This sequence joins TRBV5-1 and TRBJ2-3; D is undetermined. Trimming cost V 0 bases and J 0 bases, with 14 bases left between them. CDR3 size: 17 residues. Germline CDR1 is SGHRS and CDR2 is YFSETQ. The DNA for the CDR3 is TGCGCCAGCAGCTTGGATTTCTCCACGACGAGCACAGATACGCAGTATTTT. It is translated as CASSLDFSTTSTDTQYF.

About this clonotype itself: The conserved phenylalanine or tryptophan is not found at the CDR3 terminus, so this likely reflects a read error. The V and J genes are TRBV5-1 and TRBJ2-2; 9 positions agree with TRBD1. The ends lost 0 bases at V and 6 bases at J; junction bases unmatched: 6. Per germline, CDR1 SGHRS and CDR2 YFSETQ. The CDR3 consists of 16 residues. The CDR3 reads CASSLDGTGSPGELFS. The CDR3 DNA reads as TGCGCCAGCAGCTTGGACGGGACAGGGTCTCCCGGGGAGCTGTTTTCT.

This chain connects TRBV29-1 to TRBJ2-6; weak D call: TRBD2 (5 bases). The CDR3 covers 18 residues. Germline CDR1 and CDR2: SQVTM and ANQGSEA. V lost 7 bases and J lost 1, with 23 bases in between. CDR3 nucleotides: TGCAGCGCCTCCATCCCCCCGCGTAGGAGGTCTGGGGCCAACGTCCTGACTTTC. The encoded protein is CSASIPPRRRSGANVLTF.

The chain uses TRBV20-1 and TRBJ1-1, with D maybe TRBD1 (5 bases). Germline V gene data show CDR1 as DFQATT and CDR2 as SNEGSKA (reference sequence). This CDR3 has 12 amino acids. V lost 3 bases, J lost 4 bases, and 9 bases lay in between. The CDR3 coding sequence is TGCAGTGCTAGGGGGCCGGGCACTGAAGCTTTCTTT. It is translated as CSARGPGTEAFF.

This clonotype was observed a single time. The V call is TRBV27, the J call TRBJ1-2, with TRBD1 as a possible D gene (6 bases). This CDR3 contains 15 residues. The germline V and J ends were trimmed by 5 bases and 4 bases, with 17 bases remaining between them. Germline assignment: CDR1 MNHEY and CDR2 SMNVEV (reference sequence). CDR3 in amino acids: CASSLAGARGYGYTF. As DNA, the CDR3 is TGTGCCAGCAGTCTGGCAGGGGCGCGTGGCTATGGCTACACCTTC.

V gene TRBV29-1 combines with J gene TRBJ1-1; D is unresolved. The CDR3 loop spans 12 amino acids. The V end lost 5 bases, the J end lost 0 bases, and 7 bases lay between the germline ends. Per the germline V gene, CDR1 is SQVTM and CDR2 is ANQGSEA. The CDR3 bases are TGCAGCGTTTTTTATTTGAACACTGAAGCTTTCTTT. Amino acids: CSVFYLNTEAFF.

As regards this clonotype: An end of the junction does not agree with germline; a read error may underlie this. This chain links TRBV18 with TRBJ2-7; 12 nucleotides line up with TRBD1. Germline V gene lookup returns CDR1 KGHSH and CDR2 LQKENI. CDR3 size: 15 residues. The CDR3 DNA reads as TGTGCCAGCTCGCCACCCGGGACAGGGGGCGCCGAGCAGTACTTC. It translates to CASSPPGTGGAEQYF.

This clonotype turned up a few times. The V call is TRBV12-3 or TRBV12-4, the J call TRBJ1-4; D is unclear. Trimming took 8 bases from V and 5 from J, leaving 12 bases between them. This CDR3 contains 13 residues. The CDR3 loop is CASRSGWNEKLFF. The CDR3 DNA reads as TGTGCCAGCCGGTCGGGGTGGAATGAAAAACTGTTTTTT.

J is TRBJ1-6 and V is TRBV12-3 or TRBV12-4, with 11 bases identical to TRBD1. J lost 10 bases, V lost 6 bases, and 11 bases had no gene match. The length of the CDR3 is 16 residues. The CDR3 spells CASSPEGTGGGSPLHF. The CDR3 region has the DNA TGTGCCAGCAGCCCAGAGGGGACAGGGGGAGGCTCACCCCTCCACTTT.

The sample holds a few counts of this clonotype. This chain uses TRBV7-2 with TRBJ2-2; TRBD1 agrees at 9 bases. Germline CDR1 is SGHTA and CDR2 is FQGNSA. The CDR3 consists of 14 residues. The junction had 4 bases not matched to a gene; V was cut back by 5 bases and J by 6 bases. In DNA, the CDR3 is TGTGCCAGCAGCCGGGACAGGGCGGCCGGGGAGCTGTTTTTT. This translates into CASSRDRAAGELFF.

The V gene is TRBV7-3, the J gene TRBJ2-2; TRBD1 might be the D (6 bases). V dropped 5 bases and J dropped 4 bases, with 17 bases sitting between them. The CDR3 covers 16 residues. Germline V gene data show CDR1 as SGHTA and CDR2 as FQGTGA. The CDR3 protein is CASSPTSTGVTGELFF. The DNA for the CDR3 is TGTGCCAGCAGCCCAACCTCGACAGGTGTCACCGGGGAGCTGTTTTTT. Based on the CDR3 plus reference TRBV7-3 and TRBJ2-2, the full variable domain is GAGVSQTPSNKVTEKGKYVELRCDPISGHTALYWYRQSLGQGPEFLIYFQGTGAADDSGLPNDRFFAVRPEGSVSTLKIQRTERGDSAVYLCASSPTSTGVTGELFFGEGSRLTVL.

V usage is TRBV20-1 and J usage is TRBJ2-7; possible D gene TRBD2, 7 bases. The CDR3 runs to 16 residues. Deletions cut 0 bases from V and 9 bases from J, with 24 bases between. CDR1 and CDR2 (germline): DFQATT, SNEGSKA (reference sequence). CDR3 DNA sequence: TGCAGTGCTAGAGATACCGGGACACCCAGCGGGGCATGGCAGTACTTC. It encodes CSARDTGTPSGAWQYF.

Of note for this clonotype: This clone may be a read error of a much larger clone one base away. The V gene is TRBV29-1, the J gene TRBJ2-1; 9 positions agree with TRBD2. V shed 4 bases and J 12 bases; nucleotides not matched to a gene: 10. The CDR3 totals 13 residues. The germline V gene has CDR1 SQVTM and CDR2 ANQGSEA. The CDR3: CSVVHSGRGGQFF. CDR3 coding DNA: TGCAGCGTTGTCCATAGCGGGAGAGGAGGGCAGTTCTTC.

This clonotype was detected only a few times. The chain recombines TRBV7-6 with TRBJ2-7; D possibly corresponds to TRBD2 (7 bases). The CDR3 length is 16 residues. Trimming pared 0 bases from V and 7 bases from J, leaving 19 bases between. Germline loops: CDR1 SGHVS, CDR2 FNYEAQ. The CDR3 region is CASSLAGVGGAEEQYF. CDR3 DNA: TGTGCCAGCAGCTTAGCGGGTGTTGGGGGGGCGGAAGAGCAGTACTTC.

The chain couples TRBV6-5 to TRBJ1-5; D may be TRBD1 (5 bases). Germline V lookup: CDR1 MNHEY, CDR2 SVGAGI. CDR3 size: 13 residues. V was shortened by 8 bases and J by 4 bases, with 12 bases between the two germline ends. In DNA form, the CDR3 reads TGTGCCAGCGGCATGGGGGATAATCAGCCCCAGCATTTT. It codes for CASGMGDNQPQHF.

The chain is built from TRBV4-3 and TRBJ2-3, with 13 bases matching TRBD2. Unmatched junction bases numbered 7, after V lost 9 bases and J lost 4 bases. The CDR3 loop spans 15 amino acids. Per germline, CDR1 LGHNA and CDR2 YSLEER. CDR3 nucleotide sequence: TGCGCCAGTTCCATGGGACTAGCGGGACCAGATACGCAGTATTTT. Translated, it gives CASSMGLAGPDTQYF.

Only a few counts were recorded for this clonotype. For the CDR3, the DNA is TGTGCCAGCAGCGCACAGGGATTCAATGAAAAACTGTTTTTT. It encodes CASSAQGFNEKLFF. This chain joins TRBV9 and TRBJ1-4, with a tentative D call TRBD1 (6 bases). The V gene lost 3 bases and the J gene lost 5 bases, with 11 bases spanning the gap. Germline-derived CDR1 and CDR2 are SGDLS and YYNGEE. The length of the CDR3 is 14 residues. The whole variable domain, remainder taken from reference TRBV9 and TRBJ1-4, is DSGVTQTPKHLITATGQRVTLRCSPRSGDLSVYWYQQSLDQGLQFLIQYYNGEERAKGNILERFSAQQFPDLHSELNLSSLELGDSALYFCASSAQGFNEKLFFGSGTQLSVL.

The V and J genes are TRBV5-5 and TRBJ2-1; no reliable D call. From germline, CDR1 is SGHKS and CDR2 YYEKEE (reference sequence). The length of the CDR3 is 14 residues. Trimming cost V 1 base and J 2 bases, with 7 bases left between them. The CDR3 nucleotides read TGTGCCAGCAGCTTGCGTCACACCTACAATGAGCAGTTCTTC. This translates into CASSLRHTYNEQFF.

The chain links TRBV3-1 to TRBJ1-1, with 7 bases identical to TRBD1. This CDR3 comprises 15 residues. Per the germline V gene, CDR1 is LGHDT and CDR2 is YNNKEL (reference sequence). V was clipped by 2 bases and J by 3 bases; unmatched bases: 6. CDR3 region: CASSQPGQDYTEAFF. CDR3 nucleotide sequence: TGTGCCAGCAGCCAACCCGGACAGGACTACACTGAAGCTTTCTTT. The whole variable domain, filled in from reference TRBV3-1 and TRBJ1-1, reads DTAVSQTPKYLVTQMGNDKSIKCEQNLGHDTMYWYKQDSKKFLKIMFSYNNKELIINETVPNRFSPKSPDKAHLNLHINSLELGDSAVYFCASSQPGQDYTEAFFGQGTRLTVV.

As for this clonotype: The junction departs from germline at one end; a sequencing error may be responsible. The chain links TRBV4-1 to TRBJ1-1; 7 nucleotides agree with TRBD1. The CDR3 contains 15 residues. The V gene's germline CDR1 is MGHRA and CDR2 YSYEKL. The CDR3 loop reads CASGHTGTANTEAFF. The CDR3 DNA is TGCGCCAGCGGCCACACCGGGACAGCGAACACTGAAGCTTTCTTT.

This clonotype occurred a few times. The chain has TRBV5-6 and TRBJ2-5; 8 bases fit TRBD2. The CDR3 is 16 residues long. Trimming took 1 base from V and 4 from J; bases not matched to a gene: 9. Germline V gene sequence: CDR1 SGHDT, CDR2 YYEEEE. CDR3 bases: TGTGCCAGCAGCTTGAGTCCAGCGGGAGTAGTAGAGACCCAGTACTTC. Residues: CASSLSPAGVVETQYF.

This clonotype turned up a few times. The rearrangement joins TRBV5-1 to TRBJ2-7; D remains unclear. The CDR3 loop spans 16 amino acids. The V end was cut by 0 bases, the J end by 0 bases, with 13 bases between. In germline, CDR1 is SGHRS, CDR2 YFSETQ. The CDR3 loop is CASSLEGGYASYEQYF. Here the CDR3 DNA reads TGCGCCAGCAGCTTGGAGGGCGGATACGCCTCCTACGAGCAGTACTTC.

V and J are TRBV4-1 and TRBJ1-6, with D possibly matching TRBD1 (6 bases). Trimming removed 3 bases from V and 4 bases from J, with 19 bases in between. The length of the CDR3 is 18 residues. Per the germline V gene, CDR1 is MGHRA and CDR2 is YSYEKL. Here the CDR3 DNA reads TGCGCCAGCAGCCACGCACCGGGACACACACTTTATAATTCACCCCTCCACTTT. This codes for CASSHAPGHTLYNSPLHF.

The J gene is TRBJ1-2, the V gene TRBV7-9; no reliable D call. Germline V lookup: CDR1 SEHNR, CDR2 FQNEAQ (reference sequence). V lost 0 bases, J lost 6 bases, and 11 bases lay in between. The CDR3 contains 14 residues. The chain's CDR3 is CASSLAPEVDGYTF. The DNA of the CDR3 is TGTGCCAGCAGCTTAGCGCCGGAAGTAGATGGCTACACCTTC.